This T cell receptor beta chain appears in the sequencing data of a study of shared clonotypes between healthy human individuals. Deep was the level at which the assay was run. TCRdb keeps only in-frame clones here, not all; method: immunoSEQ multiplex PCR. The sample consists of approximately 980,000 clones, less than 85% of them appearing once. Germline trimming cut 5 bases from V and 0 bases from J; bases unmatched to any gene: 10. Germline lookup yields CDR1 MDHEN and CDR2 SYDVKM. The CDR3 is 17 residues long. Input material: memory CD4+ T cells sorted from blood. This sample's subset: CD45RA-negative fraction. This chain joins TRBV28 and TRBJ1-3, with 7 bases aligning to TRBD1. The TCR sequence derives from a man aged 18-30 years in good health. Here the CDR3 DNA reads TGTGCCAGCAGTCCCCATTGGGGACAGTCCTCTGGAAACACCATATATTTT. This codes for CASSPHWGQSSGNTIYF.